These 22 T cell receptor beta chains were sequenced from one sample in a study of cytomegalovirus exposure and HLA in healthy donors. Primers included in the PCR were 60 Vbeta and 13 Jbeta primers. Measured with immunoSEQ multiplex PCR; TCRdb has only the in-frame clones, and not every one. The table includes approximately 200,000 clones, more than 60% detected once. Sequenced material: PBMCs. These receptors were taken from a man in his forties in good health and CMV-seronegative.

This rearrangement joins TRBV2 to TRBJ2-7, with 8 bases lining up with TRBD1. From germline, CDR1 is SNHLY and CDR2 FYNNEI. The CDR3 consists of 12 residues. The junction had 5 bases not matched to a gene; V was cut back by 9 bases and J by 4 bases. In DNA form, the CDR3 reads TGTGCCAGTGGATGGGACAGGTACGAGCAGTACTTC. Its translation: CASGWDRYEQYF.

V gene TRBV6-6 combines with J gene TRBJ1-3; tentative D call: TRBD1 (5 bases). Germline V gene data show CDR1 as MNHNY and CDR2 as SVGAGI (reference sequence). This CDR3 has 16 residues. Trimming pared 0 bases from V and 4 bases from J, leaving 13 bases between. In DNA form, the CDR3 reads TGTGCCAGCAGTTACTCCATCGAGGGGAGGGGAAACACCATATATTTT. Protein: CASSYSIEGRGNTIYF.

This clone occurred a few times. CDR3 nucleotide sequence: TGCAGCGTTGAAGGTGGGGGGATGGAAGCTTTCTTT. This gives the protein CSVEGGGMEAFF. The gene calls are TRBV29-1 and TRBJ1-1, with a tentative D call TRBD1 (5 bases). The germline CDR1 and CDR2 sequences are SQVTM and ANQGSEA. The CDR3 runs 12 residues. The V end lost 1 base, the J end lost 8 bases, and 11 bases lay between the germline ends.

This chain uses TRBV6-5 with TRBJ1-4; 7 nucleotides line up with TRBD1. CDR1 MNHEY and CDR2 SVGAGI come from the germline V gene. Trimming at V came to 2 bases and at J to 5 bases, leaving 8 bases not matched to a gene. CDR3 length equals 16 residues. The CDR3 sequence: CASSYRTGGSNEKLFF. In nucleotides, the CDR3 is TGTGCCAGCAGTTACAGGACAGGAGGCTCGAATGAAAAACTGTTTTTT.

The rearrangement links TRBV27 to TRBJ2-7, with 9 positions matching TRBD1. Germline trimming cut 5 bases from V and 4 bases from J; bases unmatched to any gene: 9. In germline, CDR1 is MNHEY, CDR2 SMNVEV (reference sequence). This CDR3 region has 15 residues. The CDR3 loop is CASSPLNRGRYEQYF. The CDR3 DNA is TGTGCCAGCAGTCCCCTCAACAGGGGGCGGTACGAGCAGTACTTC.

This chain uses TRBV2 with TRBJ1-1; the match to TRBD1 covers 7 bases. The CDR3 is 13 residues long. The V segment lost 8 bases and the J segment 4 bases; nucleotides outside the gene matches: 7. Germline V gene sequence: CDR1 SNHLY, CDR2 FYNNEI. Here the CDR3 reads CASGFDRATEAFF. For the CDR3, the DNA is TGTGCCAGCGGGTTCGACAGGGCCACTGAAGCTTTCTTT.

The chain combines TRBV4-1 with TRBJ2-7; 7 bases match TRBD2. In germline, CDR1 is MGHRA, CDR2 YSYEKL. The CDR3 covers 13 residues. J gave up 6 bases and V 4 bases, and 6 bases lay outside the gene matches. CDR3 nucleotides: TGCGCCAGCAGCCCAATCCTAGCGGTCGAGCAGTACTTC. Protein sequence: CASSPILAVEQYF.

The rearrangement joins TRBV27 to TRBJ1-5; maybe TRBD1 (6 bases). This CDR3 contains 13 residues. Germline lookup yields CDR1 MNHEY and CDR2 SMNVEV (reference sequence). V lost 6 bases and J 4 bases, leaving 10 bases between the germline ends. CDR3 sequence reads: CASSRGRNQPQHF. The CDR3 region has the DNA TGTGCCAGCAGCAGGGGTCGGAATCAGCCCCAGCATTTT.

The chain employs TRBV2 and TRBJ1-3; no clear D. The CDR3 is 13 amino acids. CDR1 is SNHLY and CDR2 is FYNNEI in the germline V gene. V was shortened by 5 bases and J by 4 bases, with 9 bases between the two germline ends. CDR3 region: CASSSDLGNTIYF. The CDR3 nucleotides are TGTGCCAGCAGTTCAGATTTGGGAAACACCATATATTTT.

As DNA, the CDR3 is TGTGCCAGTAGTATTGTCCCGAGTTTCTCGGACAGAGACTATGGCTACACCTTC. This codes for CASSIVPSFSDRDYGYTF. The chain recombines TRBV19 with TRBJ1-2; TRBD1 is a possible D gene (6 bases). In germline, CDR1 is LNHDA, CDR2 SQIVND (reference sequence). V lost 3 bases and J lost 3, with 23 bases in between. The CDR3 sequence is 18 residues long. Together with reference TRBV19 and TRBJ1-2, the CDR3 gives the full variable domain: DGGITQSPKYLFRKEGQNVTLSCEQNLNHDAMYWYRQDPGQGLRLIYYSQIVNDFQKGDIAEGYSVSREKKESFPLTVTSAQKNPTAFYLCASSIVPSFSDRDYGYTFGSGTRLTVV.

The CDR3 DNA follows: TGTGCCAGTAGTATAAAAGTGGCCAACAATGAGCAGTTCTTC. Its translation is CASSIKVANNEQFF. The chain links TRBV19 to TRBJ2-1, with D uncertain. The CDR3 is made up of 14 amino acids. Trimming left V 2 bases short and J 5 bases short, with 10 bases between. Germline V lookup: CDR1 LNHDA, CDR2 SQIVND (reference sequence).

This clone was seen only a few times. The genes are TRBV5-1 and TRBJ2-1, with a weak D call TRBD2 (5 bases). The V gene's germline CDR1 is SGHRS and CDR2 YFSETQ. Trimming stripped 4 bases from V and 0 bases from J, with 11 bases between. The CDR3 loop spans 15 amino acids. CDR3: CASSADGSSYNEQFF. The CDR3 DNA is TGCGCCAGCAGCGCTGATGGGAGCTCCTACAATGAGCAGTTCTTC. Full variable domain (outside the CDR3, taken from reference TRBV5-1 and TRBJ2-1): KAGVTQTPRYLIKTRGQQVTLSCSPISGHRSVSWYQQTPGQGLQFLFEYFSETQRNKGNFPGRFSGRQFSNSRSEMNVSTLELGDSALYLCASSADGSSYNEQFFGPGTRLTVL.

Comment on this clone: This CDR3 is also generated by other DNA sequences in the sample. The V call is TRBV7-9, the J call TRBJ2-3, with 11 bases fitting TRBD2. V lost 2 bases and J lost 2; bases outside the gene matches: 3. Germline CDR1 and CDR2: SEHNR and FQNEAQ (reference sequence). This CDR3 spans 16 amino acids. The CDR3, as DNA: TGTGCCAGCAGCTTACTAGCGGGGGGCGTCACAGATACGCAGTATTTT. It translates to CASSLLAGGVTDTQYF.

The genes are TRBV6-1 and TRBJ2-1, with 7 bases identical to TRBD2. Trimming cost V 7 bases and J 6 bases; bases outside gene matches: 3. CDR3 size: 12 residues. Germline V gene lookup returns CDR1 MNHNS and CDR2 SASEGT. The CDR3 sequence is CASTLAANEQFF. Here the CDR3 DNA reads TGTGCCAGCACCCTAGCGGCCAATGAGCAGTTCTTC.

This clone was counted only a few times. The chain couples TRBV19 to TRBJ2-5; 8 bases line up with TRBD1. The CDR3 loop spans 16 amino acids. Trimming removed 2 bases from V and 5 bases from J; junction bases left unmatched: 10. CDR1 is LNHDA, CDR2 SQIVND, per germline (reference sequence). The CDR3 loop reads CASSISAQGAGETQYF. CDR3 DNA sequence: TGTGCCAGTAGTATAAGTGCTCAGGGGGCCGGGGAGACCCAGTACTTC.

The V gene is TRBV7-3, the J gene TRBJ2-1, with 13 bases lining up with TRBD2. Germline CDR1 reads SGHTA; CDR2 reads FQGTGA. With V trimmed by 5 bases and J by 3 bases, 10 bases remained unmatched. The CDR3 is 18 residues long. The CDR3 region has the DNA TGTGCCAGCAGCCCCCGCGGACTAGCGGGAGAGAACTACAATGAGCAGTTCTTC. Its translation is CASSPRGLAGENYNEQFF.

This clone was seen a single time. The CDR3 DNA reads as TGCAGCGTTGCGTTTCCGAGCGGATCGACCCAGTACTTC. Encoded protein: CSVAFPSGSTQYF. This chain uses TRBV29-1 with TRBJ2-5, with a possible D match to TRBD2 (5 bases). The V gene lost 4 bases and the J gene lost 7 bases, with 16 bases spanning the gap. This CDR3 is built from 13 residues. CDR1 SQVTM and CDR2 ANQGSEA come from the germline V gene.

In its sample, this clone was seen once. J is TRBJ1-5 and V is TRBV5-1, with 10 bases matching TRBD1. CDR1 is SGHRS and CDR2 is YFSETQ in the germline V gene. The CDR3 is made up of 17 amino acids. V lost 0 bases, J lost 4 bases, and 7 bases stayed unmatched. The CDR3 DNA reads as TGCGCCAGCAGCTTGGGGACAGGGGGGATTCAAAATCAGCCCCAGCATTTT. The encoded protein is CASSLGTGGIQNQPQHF.

The rearrangement uses TRBV11-1 and TRBJ2-7, with TRBD2 matching over 12 bases. Germline V CDR1 and CDR2: SGHAT, FQDESV (reference sequence). Trimming cost V 5 bases and J 0 bases; bases outside gene matches: 2. CDR3 length: 15 residues. CDR3 loop: CASSLLAGGSYEQYF. The CDR3 nucleotides are TGTGCCAGCAGCCTACTAGCGGGGGGCTCCTACGAGCAGTACTTC.

This clone showed up just once. The chain joins TRBV2 to TRBJ2-1, with D possibly TRBD1 on 5 matching bases. V gave up 4 bases and J gave up 2 bases, with 9 bases separating them. This CDR3 is built from 14 residues. Per the germline V gene, CDR1 is SNHLY and CDR2 is FYNNEI. CDR3 loop: CASSVWGPYNEQFF. CDR3 bases: TGTGCCAGCAGTGTATGGGGCCCCTACAATGAGCAGTTCTTC.

This chain connects TRBV5-1 to TRBJ1-1; TRBD1 agrees at 10 bases. The CDR3 is 14 residues long. J lost 6 bases, V lost 2 bases, and 4 bases had no gene match. Germline V gives CDR1 SGHRS, CDR2 YFSETQ. The CDR3 loop is CASSFRQGASEAFF. The CDR3 DNA reads TGCGCCAGCAGCTTCCGACAGGGGGCCTCTGAAGCTTTCTTT.

The chain couples TRBV27 to TRBJ2-1, with 13 bases that match TRBD2. With 6 bases clipped from V and 2 bases from J, the junction kept 7 bases outside the gene matches. CDR3 length: 17 residues. Germline V lookup: CDR1 MNHEY, CDR2 SMNVEV (reference sequence). The CDR3 here is CASSVTSGGAPYNEQFF. For the CDR3, the DNA is TGTGCCAGCAGCGTAACTAGCGGGGGGGCCCCCTACAATGAGCAGTTCTTC.